This T cell receptor beta chain was documented in a study of identical twins. TCRdb reprocessed the 5' RACE reads with MiXCR, giving one entry per CDR3 protein. Of hundreds of thousands of distinct CDR3 sequences in the sample, more than 8% were seen once. Concerning this clonotype: The antigen remains unidentified.

Findings and limits, study-wide: Conclusions were based on cross-sectional statistical analysis, without following the same donors.

The J segment lost 0 bases and the V segment lost 2 bases, leaving 8 bases of the junction unmatched. The CDR3 is 16 residues long. In germline, CDR1 is GTSNPN, CDR2 SVGIG (reference sequence). This sample also belongs to another study, concerning yellow fever vaccine responses in identical twins.

The TCR originated in a woman under 30 in good health. The specimen was CD8+ T cells sorted from blood. This chain connects TRBV30 to TRBJ2-7; 9 bases align to TRBD1. CDR3 nucleotide sequence: TGTGCCTGGAGTCCCACCCGGACAGGGGACTCCTACGAGCAGTACTTC. It translates to CAWSPTRTGDSYEQYF.